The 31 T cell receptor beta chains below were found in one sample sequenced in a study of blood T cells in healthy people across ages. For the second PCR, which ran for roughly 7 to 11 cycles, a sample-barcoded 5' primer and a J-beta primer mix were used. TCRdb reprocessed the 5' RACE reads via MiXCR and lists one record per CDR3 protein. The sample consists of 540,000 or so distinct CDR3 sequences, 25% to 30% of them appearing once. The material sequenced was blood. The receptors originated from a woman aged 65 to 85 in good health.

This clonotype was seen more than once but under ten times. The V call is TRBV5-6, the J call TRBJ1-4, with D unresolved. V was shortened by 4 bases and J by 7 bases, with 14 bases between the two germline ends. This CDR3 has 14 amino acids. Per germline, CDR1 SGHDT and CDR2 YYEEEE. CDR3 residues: CASSQVGRGEKLFF. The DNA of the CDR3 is TGTGCCAGCAGCCAGGTCGGGAGAGGTGAAAAACTGTTTTTT.

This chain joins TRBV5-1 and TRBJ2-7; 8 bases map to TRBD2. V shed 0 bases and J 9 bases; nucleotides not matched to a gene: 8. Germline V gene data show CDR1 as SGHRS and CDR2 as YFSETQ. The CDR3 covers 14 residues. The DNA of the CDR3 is TGCGCCAGCAGCTTGGCCGGAGTAGCGGGATGGCAGTACTTC. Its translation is CASSLAGVAGWQYF.

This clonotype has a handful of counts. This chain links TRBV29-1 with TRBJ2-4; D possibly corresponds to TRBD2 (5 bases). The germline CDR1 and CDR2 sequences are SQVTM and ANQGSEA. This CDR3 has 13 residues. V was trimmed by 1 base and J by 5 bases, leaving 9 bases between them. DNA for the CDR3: TGCAGCGTTGAAGTTGGACTGCAAAACATTCAGTACTTC. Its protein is CSVEVGLQNIQYF.

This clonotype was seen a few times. In DNA form, the CDR3 reads TGTGCCAGCAGAGTGACTAGTGGTTCCTACAATGAGCAGTTCTTC. It translates to CASRVTSGSYNEQFF. V is TRBV12-3 or TRBV12-4 and J is TRBJ2-1; possible D gene TRBD2, 6 bases. The CDR3 runs 15 residues. The V gene lost 6 bases and the J gene lost 1 base, with 13 bases spanning the gap.

CDR3 nucleotide sequence: TGTGCCAGCAGTTACTCGGGGGTTAGAGGTCCGGATCAGCCCCAGCATTTT. Translated, it gives CASSYSGVRGPDQPQHF. V usage is TRBV6-6 and J usage is TRBJ1-5; a possible D gene is TRBD1 (5 bases). The CDR3 has 17 amino acids. V shed 0 bases and J shed 5 bases, with 17 bases lying between them. The germline V gene has CDR1 MNHNY and CDR2 SVGAGI (reference sequence).

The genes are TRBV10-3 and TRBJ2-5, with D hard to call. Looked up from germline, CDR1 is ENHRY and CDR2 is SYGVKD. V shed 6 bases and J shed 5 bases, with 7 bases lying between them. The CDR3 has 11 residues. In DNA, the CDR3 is TGTGCCATCAGAGTAGAGGAGACCCAGTACTTC. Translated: CAIRVEETQYF.

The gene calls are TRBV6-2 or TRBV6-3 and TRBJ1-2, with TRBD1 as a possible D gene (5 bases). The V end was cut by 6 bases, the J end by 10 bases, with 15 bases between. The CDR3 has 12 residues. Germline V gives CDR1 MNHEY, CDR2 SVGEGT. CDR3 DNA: TGTGCCAGCAGGACCGGGGACGGGACCTACACCTTC. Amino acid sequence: CASRTGDGTYTF.

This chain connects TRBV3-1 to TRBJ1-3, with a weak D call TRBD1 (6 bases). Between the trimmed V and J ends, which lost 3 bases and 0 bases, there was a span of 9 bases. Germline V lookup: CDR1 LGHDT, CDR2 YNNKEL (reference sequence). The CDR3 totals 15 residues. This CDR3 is CASSHGTRSGNTIYF. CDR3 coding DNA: TGTGCCAGCAGCCATGGGACACGCTCTGGAAACACCATATATTTT.

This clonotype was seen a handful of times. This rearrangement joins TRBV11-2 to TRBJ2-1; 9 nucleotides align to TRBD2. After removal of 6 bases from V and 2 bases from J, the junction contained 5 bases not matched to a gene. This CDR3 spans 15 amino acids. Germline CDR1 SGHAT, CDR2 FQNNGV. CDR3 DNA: TGTGCCAGCAGGTTCGGGACTAGCACCTACAATGAGCAGTTCTTC. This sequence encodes CASRFGTSTYNEQFF. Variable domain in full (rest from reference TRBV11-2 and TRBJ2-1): EAGVAQSPRYKIIEKRQSVAFWCNPISGHATLYWYQQILGQGPKLLIQFQNNGVVDDSQLPKDRFSAERLKGVDSTLKIQPAKLEDSAVYLCASRFGTSTYNEQFFGPGTRLTVL.

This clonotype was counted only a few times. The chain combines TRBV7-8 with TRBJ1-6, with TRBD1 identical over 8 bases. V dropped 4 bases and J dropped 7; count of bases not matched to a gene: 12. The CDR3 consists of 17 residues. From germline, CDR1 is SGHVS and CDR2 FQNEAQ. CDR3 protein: CASSSTQTGVGNSPLHF. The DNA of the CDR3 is TGTGCCAGCAGCTCGACCCAGACAGGGGTGGGCAATTCACCCCTCCACTTT.

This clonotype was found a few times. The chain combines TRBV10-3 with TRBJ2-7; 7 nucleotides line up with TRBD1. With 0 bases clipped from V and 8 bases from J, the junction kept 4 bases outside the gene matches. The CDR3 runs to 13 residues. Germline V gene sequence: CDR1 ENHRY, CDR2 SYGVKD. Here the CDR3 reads CAISESVGGKQYF. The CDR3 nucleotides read TGTGCCATCAGTGAGTCGGTAGGGGGCAAGCAGTACTTC.

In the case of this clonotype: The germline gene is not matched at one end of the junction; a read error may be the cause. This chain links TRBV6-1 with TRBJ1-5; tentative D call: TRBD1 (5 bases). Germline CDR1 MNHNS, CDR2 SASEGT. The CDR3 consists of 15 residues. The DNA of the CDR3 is TGTGCCGGCAGTGATCCACCCGACAGCATTCAGCCCCAGCATTTT. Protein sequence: CAGSDPPDSIQPQHF.

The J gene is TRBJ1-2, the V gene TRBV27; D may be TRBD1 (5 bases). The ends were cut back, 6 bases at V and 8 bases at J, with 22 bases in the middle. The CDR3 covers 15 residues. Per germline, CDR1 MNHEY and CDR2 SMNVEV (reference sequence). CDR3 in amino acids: CASSSRWGPVRGYTF. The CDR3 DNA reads TGTGCCAGCAGCTCTAGGTGGGGCCCGGTGCGGGGCTACACCTTC.

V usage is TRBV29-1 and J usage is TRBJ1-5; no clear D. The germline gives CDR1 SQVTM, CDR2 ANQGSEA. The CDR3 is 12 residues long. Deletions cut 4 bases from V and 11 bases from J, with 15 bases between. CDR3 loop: CSVGGDGGAQHF. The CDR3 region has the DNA TGCAGCGTTGGAGGAGATGGCGGGGCCCAGCATTTT. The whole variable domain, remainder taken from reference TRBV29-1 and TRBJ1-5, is SAVISQKPSRDICQRGTSLTIQCQVDSQVTMMFWYRQQPGQSLTLIATANQGSEATYESGFVIDKFPISRPNLTFSTLTVSNMSPEDSSIYLCSVGGDGGAQHFGDGTRLSIL.

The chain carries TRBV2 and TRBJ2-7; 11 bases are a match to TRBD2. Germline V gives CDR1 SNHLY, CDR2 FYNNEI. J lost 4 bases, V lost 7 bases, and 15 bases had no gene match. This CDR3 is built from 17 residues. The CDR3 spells CASKLGLAGGAEYEQYF. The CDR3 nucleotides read TGTGCCAGCAAGCTGGGGCTAGCGGGGGGTGCTGAGTACGAGCAGTACTTC.

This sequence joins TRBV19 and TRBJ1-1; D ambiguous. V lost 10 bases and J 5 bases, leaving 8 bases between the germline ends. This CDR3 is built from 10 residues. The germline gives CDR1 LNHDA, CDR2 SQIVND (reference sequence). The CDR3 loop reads CATEETEAFF. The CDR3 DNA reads TGTGCCACGGAGGAGACTGAAGCTTTCTTT.

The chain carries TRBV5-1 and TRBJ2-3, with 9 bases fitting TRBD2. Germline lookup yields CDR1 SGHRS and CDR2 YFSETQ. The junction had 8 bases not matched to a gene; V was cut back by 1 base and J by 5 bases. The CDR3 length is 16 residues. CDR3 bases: TGCGCCAGCAGCTTGAACGGCGGGGGGGCTGGAGATACGCAGTATTTT. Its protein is CASSLNGGGAGDTQYF.

CDR3 sequence reads: CASGHVDEQYF. The CDR3 DNA sequence: TGTGCCAGCGGCCATGTAGACGAGCAGTACTTC. The chain combines TRBV7-2 with TRBJ2-1; D ambiguous. The DNA end is more similar to TRBJ2-7, so the J call may be wrong. This CDR3 region has 11 residues. Germline V gives CDR1 SGHTA, CDR2 FQGNSA.

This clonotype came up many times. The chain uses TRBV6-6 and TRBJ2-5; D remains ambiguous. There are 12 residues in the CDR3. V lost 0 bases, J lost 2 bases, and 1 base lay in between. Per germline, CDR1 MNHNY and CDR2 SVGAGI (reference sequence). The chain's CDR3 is CASSYSQETQYF. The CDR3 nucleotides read TGTGCCAGCAGTTACTCTCAAGAGACCCAGTACTTC.

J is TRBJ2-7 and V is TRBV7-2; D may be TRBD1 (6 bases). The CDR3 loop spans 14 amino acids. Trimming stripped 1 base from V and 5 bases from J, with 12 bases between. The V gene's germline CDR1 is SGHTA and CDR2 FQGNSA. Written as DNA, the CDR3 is TGTGCCAGCAGCTTAGACAGGGCCCGTAACGAGCAGTACTTC. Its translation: CASSLDRARNEQYF.

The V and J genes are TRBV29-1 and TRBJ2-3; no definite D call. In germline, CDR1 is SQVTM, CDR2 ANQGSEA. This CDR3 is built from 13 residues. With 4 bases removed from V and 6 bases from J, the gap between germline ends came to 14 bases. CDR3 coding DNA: TGCAGCGTTGCTACGAAGTACACGGATACGCAGTATTTT. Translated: CSVATKYTDTQYF.

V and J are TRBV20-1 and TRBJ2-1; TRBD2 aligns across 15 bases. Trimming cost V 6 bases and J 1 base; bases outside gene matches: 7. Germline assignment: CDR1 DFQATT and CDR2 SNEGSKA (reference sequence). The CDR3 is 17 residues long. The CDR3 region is CSAGGTSGGLSYNEQFF. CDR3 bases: TGCAGTGCCGGTGGGACTAGCGGGGGGTTGTCCTACAATGAGCAGTTCTTC.

The CDR3: CSGLGQKSQETQYF. Written as DNA, the CDR3 is TGCAGCGGACTGGGACAGAAGTCCCAAGAGACCCAGTACTTC. The V gene is TRBV29-1, the J gene TRBJ2-5; 7 bases are shared with TRBD1. Germline CDR1 SQVTM, CDR2 ANQGSEA. Unmatched junction bases numbered 9, after V lost 7 bases and J lost 1 base. The CDR3 contains 14 residues.

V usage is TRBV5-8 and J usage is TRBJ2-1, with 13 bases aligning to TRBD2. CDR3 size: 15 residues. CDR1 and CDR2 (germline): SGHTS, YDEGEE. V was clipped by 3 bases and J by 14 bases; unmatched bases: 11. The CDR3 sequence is CASSSGLAGSLLKFF. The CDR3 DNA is TGTGCCAGCAGCTCGGGACTAGCGGGGTCTCTTTTAAAGTTCTTC.

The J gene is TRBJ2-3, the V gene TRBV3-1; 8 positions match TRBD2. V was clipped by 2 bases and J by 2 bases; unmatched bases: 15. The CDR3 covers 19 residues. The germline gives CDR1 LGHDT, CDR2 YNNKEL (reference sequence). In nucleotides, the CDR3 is TGTGCCAGCAGCCAATATCCCGCGGGGGGCGGGATGTCCACAGATACGCAGTATTTT. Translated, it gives CASSQYPAGGGMSTDTQYF.

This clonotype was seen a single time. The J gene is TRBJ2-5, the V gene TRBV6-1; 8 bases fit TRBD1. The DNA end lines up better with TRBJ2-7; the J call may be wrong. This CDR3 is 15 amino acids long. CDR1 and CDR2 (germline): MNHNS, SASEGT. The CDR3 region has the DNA TGTGCCAGCAGTGCTTGGACAGGGAGCTCCTACGAGCAGTACTTC. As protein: CASSAWTGSSYEQYF.

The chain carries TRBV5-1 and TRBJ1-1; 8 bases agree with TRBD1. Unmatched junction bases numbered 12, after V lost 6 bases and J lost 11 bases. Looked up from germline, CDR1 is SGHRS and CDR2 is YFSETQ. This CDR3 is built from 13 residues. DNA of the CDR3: TGCGCCAGCAAAGAACCGGGACAGGACCGGGCTTTCTTT. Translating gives CASKEPGQDRAFF.

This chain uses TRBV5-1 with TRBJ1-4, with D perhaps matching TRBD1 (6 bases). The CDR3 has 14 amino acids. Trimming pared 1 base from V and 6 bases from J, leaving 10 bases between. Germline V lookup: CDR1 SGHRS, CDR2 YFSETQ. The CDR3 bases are TGCGCCAGCAGCTTGAACCCAGGGGATGAAAAACTGTTTTTT. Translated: CASSLNPGDEKLFF.

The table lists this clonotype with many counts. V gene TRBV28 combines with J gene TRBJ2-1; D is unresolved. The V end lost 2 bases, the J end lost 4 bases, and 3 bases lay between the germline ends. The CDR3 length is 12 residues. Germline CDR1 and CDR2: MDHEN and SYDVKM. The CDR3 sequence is CASSLEYNEQFF. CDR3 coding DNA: TGTGCCAGCAGTTTAGAGTACAATGAGCAGTTCTTC.

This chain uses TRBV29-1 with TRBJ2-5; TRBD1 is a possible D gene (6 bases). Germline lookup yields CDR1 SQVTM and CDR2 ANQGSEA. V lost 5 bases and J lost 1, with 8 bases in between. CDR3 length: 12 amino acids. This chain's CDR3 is CSVRQVQETQYF. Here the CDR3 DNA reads TGCAGCGTTAGACAGGTCCAAGAGACCCAGTACTTC.

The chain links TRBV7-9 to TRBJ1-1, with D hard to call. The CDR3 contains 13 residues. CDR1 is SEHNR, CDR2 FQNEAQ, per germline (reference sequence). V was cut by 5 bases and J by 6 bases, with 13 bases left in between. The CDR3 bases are TGTGCCAGCAGCCTCTTTGGCGACGCTGAAGCTTTCTTT. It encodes CASSLFGDAEAFF. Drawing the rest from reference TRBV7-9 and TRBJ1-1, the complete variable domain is DTGVSQNPRHKITKRGQNVTFRCDPISEHNRLYWYRQTLGQGPEFLTYFQNEAQLEKSRLLSDRFSAERPKGSFSTLEIQRTEQGDSAMYLCASSLFGDAEAFFGQGTRLTVV.